The rows below give T cell receptor beta chains drawn from one sample of a study of T cell responses to AZD1222 COVID-19 vaccine. Profiling relied on immunoSEQ multiplex PCR, and the TCRdb table lists in-frame clones only, not all of them. The table lists about 130,000 clones, approximately 85% of them singletons. The sequencing used peripheral blood, collected 28 days after the second dose of the MenACWY control vaccine. Receptor source: an adult who received the MenACWY meningococcal vaccine as a control. CDR3s include the opening cysteine and the closing phenylalanine or tryptophan. The D gene is left open where the match is weak. Size is omitted from some rows. Given values are once, few, many or a class for expanded clones.

abundance	len	v_gene	d_gene	j_gene	CDR3aa	CDR3nt
-	14	TRBV27	-	TRBJ2-5	CASSLNGGGETQYF	TGTGCCAGCAGTTTGAACGGGGGAGGTGAGACCCAGTACTTC
-	15	TRBV4-3	-	TRBJ2-7	CASSQFGAGNYEQYF	TGCGCCAGCAGCCAATTCGGGGCAGGGAACTACGAGCAGTACTTC
-	12	TRBV30	-	TRBJ1-3	CAWSARGNTIYF	TGTGCCTGGAGTGCCAGGGGAAACACCATATATTTT
-	13	TRBV2	-	TRBJ2-3	CASTEISTDTQYF	TGTGCCAGCACAGAAATTAGCACAGATACGCAGTATTTT
-	18	TRBV27	TRBD2	TRBJ2-1	CASSSWAGGPDSYNEQFF	TGTGCCAGCAGTTCCTGGGCGGGAGGGCCAGATTCCTACAATGAGCAGTTCTTC
-	14	TRBV27	-	TRBJ1-3	CASSQSGNGNTIYF	TGTGCCAGCAGTCAATCGGGGAATGGAAACACCATATATTTT
-	14	TRBV21-1	-	TRBJ1-2	CASSPGQGIYGYTF	TGTGCCAGCAGCCCGGGACAGGGTATCTATGGCTACACCTTC
-	14	TRBV6-2/TRBV6-3	TRBD2	TRBJ2-3	CASSTLAGVGRQYF	TGTGCCAGCAGCACACTAGCGGGAGTTGGGAGGCAGTATTTT
-	12	TRBV2	TRBD1	TRBJ2-7	CASRRDSDEQYF	TGTGCCAGCAGGAGGGACAGTGACGAGCAGTACTTC
-	14	TRBV10-3	-	TRBJ1-2	CAIRAGVVLDGYTF	TGTGCCATCAGGGCAGGTGTTGTTCTTGATGGCTACACCTTC
-	15	TRBV30	TRBD1	TRBJ1-3	CAWTLSGQAGNTIYF	TGTGCCTGGACTCTTTCGGGACAGGCTGGAAACACCATATATTTT
-	15	TRBV6-1	TRBD1	TRBJ2-7	CASSDLQGAKGEQYF	TGTGCCAGCAGTGATTTACAGGGGGCGAAAGGCGAGCAGTACTTC
-	13	TRBV10-1	-	TRBJ2-2	CASSESQLGELFF	TGCGCCAGCAGTGAGTCACAGCTGGGGGAGCTGTTTTTT
-	14	TRBV5-1	-	TRBJ1-5	CASSAGRGMGPQHF	TGCGCCAGCAGCGCCGGCCGGGGAATGGGTCCCCAGCATTTT
once	13	TRBV12-5	-	TRBJ2-7	CASGLGLAYEQYF	TGTGCTAGTGGTTTGGGACTAGCCTACGAGCAGTACTTC
medium-sized	14	TRBV10-1	-	TRBJ1-1	CASGVALGGTEAFF	TGCGCCAGTGGGGTGGCGCTGGGGGGCACTGAAGCTTTCTTT
-	16	TRBV3-1/TRBV3-2	-	TRBJ1-2	CASSQDRELPLYGYTF	TGTGCCAGCAGCCAAGATCGAGAGTTACCTCTGTATGGCTACACCTTC
-	17	TRBV19	-	TRBJ2-1	CASSRDSRGARNNEQFF	TGTGCCAGTAGCCGGGACTCCCGGGGGGCCAGGAACAATGAGCAGTTCTTC
once	13	TRBV6-4	-	TRBJ2-1	CASSDNSYNEQFF	TGTGCCAGCAGTGACAACAGCTACAATGAGCAGTTCTTC
once	16	TRBV5-4	-	TRBJ2-2	CASSLGIAPGAEELFF	TGTGCCAGCAGCTTGGGAATAGCCCCTGGGGCGGAGGAGCTGTTTTTT
-	14	TRBV6-2/TRBV6-3	-	TRBJ2-1	CASSYSGESNEQFF	TGTGCCAGCAGTTACTCAGGGGAGTCAAATGAGCAGTTCTTC
few	16	TRBV4-1	TRBD2	TRBJ2-2	CASSQHSGGAGGELFF	TGCGCCAGCAGCCAACATAGCGGGGGGGCCGGCGGGGAGCTGTTTTTT
few	15	TRBV7-9	TRBD1	TRBJ1-4	CASSPDETGNEKLFF	TGTGCCAGCAGCCCGGACGAGACAGGGAATGAAAAACTGTTTTTT
-	18	TRBV7-2	-	TRBJ1-4	CASSLAHQFGRSNEKLFF	TGTGCCAGCAGCTTAGCCCACCAATTCGGACGAAGTAATGAAAAACTGTTTTTT
-	13	TRBV12-3/TRBV12-4	-	TRBJ1-2	CASSLPANYGYTF	TGTGCCAGCAGTTTACCCGCTAACTATGGCTACACCTTC
few	13	TRBV27	-	TRBJ1-2	CASSFPGNYGYTF	TGTGCCAGCAGTTTCCCGGGCAACTATGGCTACACCTTC